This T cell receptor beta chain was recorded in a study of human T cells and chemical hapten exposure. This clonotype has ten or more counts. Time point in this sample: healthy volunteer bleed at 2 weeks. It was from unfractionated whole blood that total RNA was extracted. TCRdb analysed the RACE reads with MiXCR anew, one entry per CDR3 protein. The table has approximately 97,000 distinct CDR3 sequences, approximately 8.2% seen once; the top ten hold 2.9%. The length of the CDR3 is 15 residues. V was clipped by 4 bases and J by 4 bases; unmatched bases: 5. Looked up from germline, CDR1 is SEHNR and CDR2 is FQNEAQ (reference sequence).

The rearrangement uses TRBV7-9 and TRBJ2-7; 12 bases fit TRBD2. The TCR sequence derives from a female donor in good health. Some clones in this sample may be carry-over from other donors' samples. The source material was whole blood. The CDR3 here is CASSSTSGREYEQYF. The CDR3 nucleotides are TGTGCCAGCAGCTCGACTAGCGGGAGAGAGTACGAGCAGTACTTC.